This TCR beta chain derives from a study of T cell responses to AZD1222 COVID-19 vaccine. This CDR3 is 12 amino acids long. CDR1 is GTSNPN and CDR2 is SVGIG in the germline V gene (reference sequence). Clones were sequenced by immunoSEQ multiplex PCR, and TCRdb holds only the in-frame ones, with some missing. The sample shows over 100,000 clones, 75% to 95% of them seen only once. The specimen comprised peripheral blood, sampled on day 0 of AZD1222 vaccination. The chain recombines TRBV30 with TRBJ2-3, with D perhaps matching TRBD1 or TRBD2 (6 bases each). The sequence derives from an adult in good health. The CDR3 loop reads CAGEGGRDTQYF. CDR3 in DNA: TGTGCGGGAGAGGGGGGTAGGGATACGCAGTATTTT.